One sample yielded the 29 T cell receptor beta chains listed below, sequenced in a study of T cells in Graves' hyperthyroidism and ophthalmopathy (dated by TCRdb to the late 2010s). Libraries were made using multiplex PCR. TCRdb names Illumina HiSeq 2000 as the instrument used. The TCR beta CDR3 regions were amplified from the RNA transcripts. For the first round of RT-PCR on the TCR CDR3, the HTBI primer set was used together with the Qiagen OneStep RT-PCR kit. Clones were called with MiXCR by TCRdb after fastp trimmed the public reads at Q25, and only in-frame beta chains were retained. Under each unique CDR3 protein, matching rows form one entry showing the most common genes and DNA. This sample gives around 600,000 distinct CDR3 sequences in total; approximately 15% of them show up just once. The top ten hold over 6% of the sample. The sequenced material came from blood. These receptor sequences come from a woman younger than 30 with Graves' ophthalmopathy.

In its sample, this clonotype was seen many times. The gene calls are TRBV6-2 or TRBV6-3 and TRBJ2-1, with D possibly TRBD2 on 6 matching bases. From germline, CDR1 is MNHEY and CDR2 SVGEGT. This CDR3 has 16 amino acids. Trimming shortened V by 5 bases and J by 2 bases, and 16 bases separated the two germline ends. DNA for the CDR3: TGTGCCAGCAGTCAATCGATAGCGGAACCCTACAATGAGCAGTTCTTC. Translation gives CASSQSIAEPYNEQFF.

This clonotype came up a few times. CDR3 amino acids: CAWTTGTSGRWGETQYF. The CDR3 coding sequence is TGTGCCTGGACCACCGGGACTAGCGGGAGATGGGGAGAGACCCAGTACTTC. V usage is TRBV30 and J usage is TRBJ2-5, with 14 bases identical to TRBD2. The CDR3 runs 17 residues. V trimming: 4 bases; J trimming: 4 bases; junction bases outside the gene matches: 11. Germline V gene sequence: CDR1 GTSNPN, CDR2 SVGIG (reference sequence).

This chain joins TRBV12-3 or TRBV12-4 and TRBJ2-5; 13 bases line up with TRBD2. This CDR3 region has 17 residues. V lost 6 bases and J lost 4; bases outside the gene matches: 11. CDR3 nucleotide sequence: TGTGCCAGCAGGTTCACTAGCGGGAGGGGGCAGGGAGAGACCCAGTACTTC. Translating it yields CASRFTSGRGQGETQYF.

As DNA, the CDR3 is TGTGCCAGTAGTGCCGGGAGTAAAGAGACCCAGTACTTC. This codes for CASSAGSKETQYF. The chain uses TRBV19 and TRBJ2-5, with a weak D call TRBD2 (6 bases). The CDR3 has 13 residues. Germline CDR1 reads LNHDA; CDR2 reads SQIVND (reference sequence). Trimming stripped 5 bases from V and 3 bases from J, with 10 bases between.

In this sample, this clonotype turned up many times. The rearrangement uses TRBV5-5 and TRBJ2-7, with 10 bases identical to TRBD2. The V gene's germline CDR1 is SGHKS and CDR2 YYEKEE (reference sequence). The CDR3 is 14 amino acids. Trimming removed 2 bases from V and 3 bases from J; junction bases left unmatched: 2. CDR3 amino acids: CASSLGTSDYEQYF. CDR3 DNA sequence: TGTGCCAGCAGCTTAGGGACTAGCGACTACGAGCAGTACTTC.

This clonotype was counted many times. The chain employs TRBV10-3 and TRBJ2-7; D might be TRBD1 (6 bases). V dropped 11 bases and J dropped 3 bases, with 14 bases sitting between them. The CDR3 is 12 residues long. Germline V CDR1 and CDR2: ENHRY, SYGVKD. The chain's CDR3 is CAVLNRDYEQYF. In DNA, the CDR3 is TGTGCCGTACTAAACAGGGACTACGAGCAGTACTTC.

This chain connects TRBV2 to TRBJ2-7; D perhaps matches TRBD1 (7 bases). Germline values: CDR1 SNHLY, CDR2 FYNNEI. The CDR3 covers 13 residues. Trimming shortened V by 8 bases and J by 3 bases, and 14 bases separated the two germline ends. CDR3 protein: CASQGGSVYEQYF. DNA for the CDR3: TGTGCCAGCCAGGGGGGAAGCGTCTACGAGCAGTACTTC.

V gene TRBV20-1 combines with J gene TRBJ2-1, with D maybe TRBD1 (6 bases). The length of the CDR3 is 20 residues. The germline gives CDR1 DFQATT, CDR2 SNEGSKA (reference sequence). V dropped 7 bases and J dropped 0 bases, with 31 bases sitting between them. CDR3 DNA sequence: TGCAGTGTTACCCGCCCTCGAGGCCCCGAGGGGGTGAGCTCCTACAATGAGCAGTTCTTC. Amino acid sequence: CSVTRPRGPEGVSSYNEQFF.

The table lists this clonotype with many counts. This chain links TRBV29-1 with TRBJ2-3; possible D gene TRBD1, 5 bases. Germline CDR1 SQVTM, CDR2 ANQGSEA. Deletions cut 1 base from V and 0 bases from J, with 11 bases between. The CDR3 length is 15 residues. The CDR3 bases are TGCAGCGTTGAAGGGGGCGACCCTAGCACAGATACGCAGTATTTT. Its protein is CSVEGGDPSTDTQYF.

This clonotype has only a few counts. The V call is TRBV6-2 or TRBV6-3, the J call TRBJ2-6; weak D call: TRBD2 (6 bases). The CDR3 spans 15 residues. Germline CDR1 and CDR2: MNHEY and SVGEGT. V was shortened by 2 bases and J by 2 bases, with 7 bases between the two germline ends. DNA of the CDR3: TGTGCCAGCAGTTACGGGGGGACTGGGGCCAACGTCCTGACTTTC. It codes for CASSYGGTGANVLTF.

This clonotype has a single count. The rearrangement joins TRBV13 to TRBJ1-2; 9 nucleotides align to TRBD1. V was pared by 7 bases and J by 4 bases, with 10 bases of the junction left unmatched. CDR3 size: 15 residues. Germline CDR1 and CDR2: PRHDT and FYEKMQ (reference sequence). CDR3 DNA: TGTGCCAGCACCCCCTGGGACAGGGCCCCCTATGGCTACACCTTC. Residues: CASTPWDRAPYGYTF.

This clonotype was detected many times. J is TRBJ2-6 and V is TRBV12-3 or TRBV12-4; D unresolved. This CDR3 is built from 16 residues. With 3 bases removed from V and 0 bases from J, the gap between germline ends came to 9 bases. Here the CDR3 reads CASSLGLHSGANVLTF. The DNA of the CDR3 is TGTGCCAGCAGTTTGGGGTTACACTCTGGGGCCAACGTCCTGACTTTC.

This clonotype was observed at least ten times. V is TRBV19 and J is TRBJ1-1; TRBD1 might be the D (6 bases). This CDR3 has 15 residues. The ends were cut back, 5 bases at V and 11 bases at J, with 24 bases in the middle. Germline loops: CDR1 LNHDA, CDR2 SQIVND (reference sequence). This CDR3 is CASSPTSPQGGRAFF. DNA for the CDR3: TGTGCCAGTAGTCCCACCTCTCCACAGGGTGGGCGGGCTTTCTTT. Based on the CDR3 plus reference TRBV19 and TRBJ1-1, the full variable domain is DGGITQSPKYLFRKEGQNVTLSCEQNLNHDAMYWYRQDPGQGLRLIYYSQIVNDFQKGDIAEGYSVSREKKESFPLTVTSAQKNPTAFYLCASSPTSPQGGRAFFGQGTRLTVV.

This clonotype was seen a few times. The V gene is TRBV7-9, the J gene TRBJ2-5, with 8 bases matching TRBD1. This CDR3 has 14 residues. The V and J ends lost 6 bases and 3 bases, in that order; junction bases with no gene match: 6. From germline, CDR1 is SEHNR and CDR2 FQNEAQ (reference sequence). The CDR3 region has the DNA TGTGCCAGCAGTTACGCGACAGGGGAAGAGACCCAGTACTTC. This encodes CASSYATGEETQYF.

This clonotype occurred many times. Here the CDR3 reads CASGTSAGVQETQYF. The DNA of the CDR3 is TGTGCCAGCGGGACTAGCGCGGGCGTCCAAGAGACCCAGTACTTC. The chain uses TRBV7-8 and TRBJ2-5; 10 nucleotides agree with TRBD2. The CDR3 runs 15 residues. Germline CDR1 reads SGHVS; CDR2 reads FQNEAQ. The V gene end was trimmed by 8 bases and the J gene end by 1 base; junction bases not matched to a gene: 7.

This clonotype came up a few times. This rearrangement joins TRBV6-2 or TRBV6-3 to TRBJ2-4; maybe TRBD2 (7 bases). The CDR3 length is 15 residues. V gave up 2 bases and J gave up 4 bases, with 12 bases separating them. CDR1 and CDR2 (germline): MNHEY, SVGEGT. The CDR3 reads CASSYGRGVKNIQYF. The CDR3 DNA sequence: TGTGCCAGCAGTTACGGGAGGGGGGTTAAAAACATTCAGTACTTC.

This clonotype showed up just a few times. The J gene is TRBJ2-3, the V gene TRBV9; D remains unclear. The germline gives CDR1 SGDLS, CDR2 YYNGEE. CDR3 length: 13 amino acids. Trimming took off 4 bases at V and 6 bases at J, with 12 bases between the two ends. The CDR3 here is CASSFGPPDTQYF. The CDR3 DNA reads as TGTGCCAGCAGCTTCGGCCCCCCGGATACGCAGTATTTT.

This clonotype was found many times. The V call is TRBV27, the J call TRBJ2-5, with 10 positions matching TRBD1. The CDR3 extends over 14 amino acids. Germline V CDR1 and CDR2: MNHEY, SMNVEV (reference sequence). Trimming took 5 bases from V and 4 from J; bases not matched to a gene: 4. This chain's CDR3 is CASSPRQGAETQYF. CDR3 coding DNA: TGTGCCAGCAGTCCCCGACAGGGGGCAGAGACCCAGTACTTC.

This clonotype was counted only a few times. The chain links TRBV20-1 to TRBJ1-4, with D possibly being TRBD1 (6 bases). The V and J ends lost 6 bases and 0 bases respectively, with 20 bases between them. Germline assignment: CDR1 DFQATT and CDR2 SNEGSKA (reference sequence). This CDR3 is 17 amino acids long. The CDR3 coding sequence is TGCAGTGCCCCCTGGGGGGGGCCTTATGCAACTAATGAAAAACTGTTTTTT. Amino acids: CSAPWGGPYATNEKLFF.

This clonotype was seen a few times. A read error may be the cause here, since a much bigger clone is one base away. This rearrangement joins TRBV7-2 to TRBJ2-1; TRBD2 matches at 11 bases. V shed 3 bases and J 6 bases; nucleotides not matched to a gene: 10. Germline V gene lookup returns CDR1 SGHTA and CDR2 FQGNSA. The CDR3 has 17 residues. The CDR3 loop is CASSFGLSSGRPNEQFF. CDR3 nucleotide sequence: TGTGCCAGCAGCTTTGGCTTGTCTAGCGGGAGGCCCAATGAGCAGTTCTTC. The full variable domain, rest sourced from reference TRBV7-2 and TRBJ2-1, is GAGVSQSPSNKVTEKGKDVELRCDPISGHTALYWYRQSLGQGLEFLIYFQGNSAPDKSGLPSDRFSAERTGGSVSTLTIQRTQQEDSAVYLCASSFGLSSGRPNEQFFGPGTRLTVL.

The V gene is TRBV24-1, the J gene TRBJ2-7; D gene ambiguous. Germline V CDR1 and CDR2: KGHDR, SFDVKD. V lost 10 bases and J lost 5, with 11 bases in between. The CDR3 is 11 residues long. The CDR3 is CATGYLHEQYF. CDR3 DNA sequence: TGTGCCACGGGGTATCTACACGAGCAGTACTTC.

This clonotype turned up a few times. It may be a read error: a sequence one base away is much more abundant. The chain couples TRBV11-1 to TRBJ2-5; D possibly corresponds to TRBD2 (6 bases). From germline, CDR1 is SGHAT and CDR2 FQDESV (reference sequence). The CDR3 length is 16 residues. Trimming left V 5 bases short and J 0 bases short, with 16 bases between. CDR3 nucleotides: TGTGCCAGCAGCCCACGGCGGGACGCGTACCAAGAGACCCAGTACTTC. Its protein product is CASSPRRDAYQETQYF.

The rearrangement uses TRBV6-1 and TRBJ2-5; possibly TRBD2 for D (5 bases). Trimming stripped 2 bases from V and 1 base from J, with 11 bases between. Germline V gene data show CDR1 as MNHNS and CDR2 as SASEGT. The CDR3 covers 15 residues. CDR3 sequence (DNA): TGTGCCAGCAGTGAAAGGCCAGCGGTCCAAGAGACCCAGTACTTC. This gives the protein CASSERPAVQETQYF.

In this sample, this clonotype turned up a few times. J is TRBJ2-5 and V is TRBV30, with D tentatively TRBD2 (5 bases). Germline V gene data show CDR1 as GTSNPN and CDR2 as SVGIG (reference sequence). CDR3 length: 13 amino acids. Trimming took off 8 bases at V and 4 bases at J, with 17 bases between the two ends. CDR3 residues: CATPALSGETQYF. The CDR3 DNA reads TGTGCCACCCCCGCCCTGAGCGGAGAGACCCAGTACTTC.

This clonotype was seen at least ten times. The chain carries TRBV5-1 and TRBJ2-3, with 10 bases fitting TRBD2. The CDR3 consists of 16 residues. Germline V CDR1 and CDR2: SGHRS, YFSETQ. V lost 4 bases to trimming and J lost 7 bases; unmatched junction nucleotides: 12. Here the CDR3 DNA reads TGCGCCAGCAGCCCTCCTAGCGGGAGCCTTCTCAATACGCAGTATTTT. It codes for CASSPPSGSLLNTQYF. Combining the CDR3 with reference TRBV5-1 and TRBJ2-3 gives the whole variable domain KAGVTQTPRYLIKTRGQQVTLSCSPISGHRSVSWYQQTPGQGLQFLFEYFSETQRNKGNFPGRFSGRQFSNSRSEMNVSTLELGDSALYLCASSPPSGSLLNTQYFGPGTRLTVL.

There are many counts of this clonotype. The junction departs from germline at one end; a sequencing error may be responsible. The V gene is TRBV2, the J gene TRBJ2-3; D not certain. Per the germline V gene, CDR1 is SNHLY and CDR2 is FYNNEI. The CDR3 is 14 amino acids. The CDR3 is CARSEVGLGDTQYF. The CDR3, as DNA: TGTGCCAGAAGTGAAGTTGGATTGGGAGATACGCAGTATTTT.

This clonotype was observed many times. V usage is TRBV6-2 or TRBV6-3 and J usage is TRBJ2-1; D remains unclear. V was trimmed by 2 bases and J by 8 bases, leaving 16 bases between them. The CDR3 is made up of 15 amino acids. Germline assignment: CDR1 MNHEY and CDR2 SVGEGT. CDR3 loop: CASSYHGLFRYEQFF. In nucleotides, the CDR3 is TGTGCCAGCAGTTACCATGGGTTGTTCAGGTATGAGCAGTTCTTC.

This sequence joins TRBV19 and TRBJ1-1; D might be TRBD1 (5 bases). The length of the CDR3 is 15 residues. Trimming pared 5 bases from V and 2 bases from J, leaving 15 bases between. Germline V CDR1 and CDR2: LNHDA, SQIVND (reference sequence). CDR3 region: CASSPAGGGNTEAFF. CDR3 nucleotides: TGTGCCAGTAGTCCAGCCGGTGGGGGTAACACTGAAGCTTTCTTT.

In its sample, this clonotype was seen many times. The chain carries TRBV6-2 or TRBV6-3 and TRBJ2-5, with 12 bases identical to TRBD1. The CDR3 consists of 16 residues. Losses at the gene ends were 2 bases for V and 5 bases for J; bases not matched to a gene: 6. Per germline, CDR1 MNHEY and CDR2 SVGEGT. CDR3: CASSYGTGGDGETQYF. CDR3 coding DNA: TGTGCCAGCAGTTACGGGACAGGGGGCGACGGGGAGACCCAGTACTTC.